Described below is a single T cell receptor beta chain sequence and its context. The target antigen is unknown. PBMCs, at least 7 million per sample, were isolated. The data derive from a study of blood T cells in healthy people across ages. Study outcomes and limitations: Considered underestimates were the diversity estimates obtained from one million T cells.

The V and J ends lost 3 bases and 4 bases, in that order; junction bases with no gene match: 4. CDR3 length: 14 residues. Then a second PCR, running about 6 to 11 cycles, was carried out with a sample-barcoded 5' primer and a J-beta primer mix. Each single sample gave us at least 3 million CDR3-containing paired-end reads. TCRdb fed the 5' RACE reads into MiXCR, producing one record per CDR3 protein. The table has some 760,000 distinct CDR3 sequences, just under 25% seen once. The same data also went into a second study, on T cells of mothers and their children.

The chain recombines TRBV12-3 or TRBV12-4 with TRBJ2-7; TRBD2 aligns across 9 bases. The source is a boy younger than 18 in good health. The sample taken for sequencing was blood. DNA for the CDR3: TGTGCCAGCAGTTTTATAGCGGGGGAGTACGAGCAGTACTTC. It yields the protein CASSFIAGEYEQYF.